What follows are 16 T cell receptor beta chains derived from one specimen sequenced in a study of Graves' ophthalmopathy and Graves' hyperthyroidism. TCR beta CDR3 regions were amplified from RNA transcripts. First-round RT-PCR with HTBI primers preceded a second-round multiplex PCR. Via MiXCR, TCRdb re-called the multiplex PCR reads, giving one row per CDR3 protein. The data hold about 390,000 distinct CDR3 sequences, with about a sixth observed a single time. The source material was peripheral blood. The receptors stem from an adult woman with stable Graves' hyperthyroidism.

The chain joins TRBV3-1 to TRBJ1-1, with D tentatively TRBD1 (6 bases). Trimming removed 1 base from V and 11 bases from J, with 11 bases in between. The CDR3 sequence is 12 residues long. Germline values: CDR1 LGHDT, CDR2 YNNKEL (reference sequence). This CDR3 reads CASSQADREAFF. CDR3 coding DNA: TGTGCCAGCAGCCAAGCGGACAGAGAGGCTTTCTTT.

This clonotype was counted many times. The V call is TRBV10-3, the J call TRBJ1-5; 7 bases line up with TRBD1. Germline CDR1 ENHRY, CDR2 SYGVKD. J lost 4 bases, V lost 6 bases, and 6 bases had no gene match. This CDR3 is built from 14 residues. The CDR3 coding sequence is TGTGCCATCAGGGATGACAGGGTGAATCAGCCCCAGCATTTT. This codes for CAIRDDRVNQPQHF.

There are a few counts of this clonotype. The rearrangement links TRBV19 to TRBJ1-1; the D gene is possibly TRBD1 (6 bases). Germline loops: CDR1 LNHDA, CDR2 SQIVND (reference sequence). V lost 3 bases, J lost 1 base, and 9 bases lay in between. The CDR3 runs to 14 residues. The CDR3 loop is CASSILQGNTEAFF. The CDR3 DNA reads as TGTGCCAGTAGTATCCTACAGGGGAACACTGAAGCTTTCTTT.

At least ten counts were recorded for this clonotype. This CDR3 reads CASSKKDRVPLSSYEQYF. CDR3 in DNA: TGTGCCAGCAGCAAAAAGGACAGGGTCCCCCTTAGCTCCTACGAGCAGTACTTC. The chain recombines TRBV27 with TRBJ2-7, with 8 nucleotides matching TRBD1. The germline V gene encodes CDR1 MNHEY and CDR2 SMNVEV (reference sequence). The length of the CDR3 is 18 residues. The V and J ends lost 6 bases and 0 bases, in that order; junction bases with no gene match: 16.

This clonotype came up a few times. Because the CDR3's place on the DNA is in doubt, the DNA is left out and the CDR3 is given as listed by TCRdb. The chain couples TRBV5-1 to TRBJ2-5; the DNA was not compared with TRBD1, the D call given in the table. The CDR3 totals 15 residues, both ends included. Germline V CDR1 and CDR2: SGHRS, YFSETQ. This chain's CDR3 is CASSFRARGRETQYF.

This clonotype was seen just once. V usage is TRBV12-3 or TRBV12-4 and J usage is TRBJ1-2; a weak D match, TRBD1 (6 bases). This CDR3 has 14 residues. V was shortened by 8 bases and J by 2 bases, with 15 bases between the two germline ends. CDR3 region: CASRGMRGNYGYTF. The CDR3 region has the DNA TGTGCCAGCCGTGGTATGAGGGGGAACTATGGCTACACCTTC.

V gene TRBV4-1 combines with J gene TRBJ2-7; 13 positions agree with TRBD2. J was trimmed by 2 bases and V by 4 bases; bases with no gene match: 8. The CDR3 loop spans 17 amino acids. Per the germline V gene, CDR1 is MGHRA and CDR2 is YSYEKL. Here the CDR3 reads CASSRNPTSGRAYEQYF. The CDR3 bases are TGCGCCAGCAGCCGCAATCCAACTAGCGGGAGGGCCTACGAGCAGTACTTC.

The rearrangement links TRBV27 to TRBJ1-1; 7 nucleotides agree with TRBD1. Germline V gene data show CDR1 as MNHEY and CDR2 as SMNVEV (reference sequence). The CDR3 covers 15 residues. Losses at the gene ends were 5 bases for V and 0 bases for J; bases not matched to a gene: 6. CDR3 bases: TGTGCCAGCAGTACAGGGGTAGGTATGAACACTGAAGCTTTCTTT. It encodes CASSTGVGMNTEAFF.

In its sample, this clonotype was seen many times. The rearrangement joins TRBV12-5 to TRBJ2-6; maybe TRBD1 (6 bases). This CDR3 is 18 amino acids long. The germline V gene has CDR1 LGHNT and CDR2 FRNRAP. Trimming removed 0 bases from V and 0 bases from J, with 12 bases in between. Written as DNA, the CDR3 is TGTGCTAGTGGTTTGGTAACAGGGTGCCCCTCTGGGGCCAACGTCCTGACTTTC. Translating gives CASGLVTGCPSGANVLTF.

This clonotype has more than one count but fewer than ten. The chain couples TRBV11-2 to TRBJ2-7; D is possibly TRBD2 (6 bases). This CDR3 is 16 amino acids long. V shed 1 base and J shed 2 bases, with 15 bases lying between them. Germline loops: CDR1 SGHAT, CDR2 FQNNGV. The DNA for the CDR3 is TGTGCCAGCAGCTTAGGTGCGGGGCCGATTACCTACGAGCAGTACTTC. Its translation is CASSLGAGPITYEQYF.

Written as DNA, the CDR3 is TGTGCCTGGAAACAGGGGCCAGGTGGGCCCCAGCATTTT. Amino acid sequence: CAWKQGPGGPQHF. The V and J genes are TRBV30 and TRBJ1-5; 7 bases fit TRBD1. Germline V CDR1 and CDR2: GTSNPN, SVGIG (reference sequence). This CDR3 region has 13 residues. V lost 4 bases, J lost 9 bases, and 9 bases stayed unmatched.

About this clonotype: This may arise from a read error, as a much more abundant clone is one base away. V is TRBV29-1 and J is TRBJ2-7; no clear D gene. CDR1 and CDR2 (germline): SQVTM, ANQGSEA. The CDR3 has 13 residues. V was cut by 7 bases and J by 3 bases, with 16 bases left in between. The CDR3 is CSAVRVGIYEQYF. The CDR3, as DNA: TGCAGCGCTGTTCGGGTGGGGATCTACGAGCAGTACTTC.

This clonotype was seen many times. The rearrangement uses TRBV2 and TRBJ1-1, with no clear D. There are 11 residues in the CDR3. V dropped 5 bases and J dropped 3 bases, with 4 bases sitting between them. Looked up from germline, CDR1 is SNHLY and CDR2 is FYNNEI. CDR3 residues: CASSFHTEAFF. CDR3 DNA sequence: TGTGCCAGCAGTTTTCACACTGAAGCTTTCTTT.

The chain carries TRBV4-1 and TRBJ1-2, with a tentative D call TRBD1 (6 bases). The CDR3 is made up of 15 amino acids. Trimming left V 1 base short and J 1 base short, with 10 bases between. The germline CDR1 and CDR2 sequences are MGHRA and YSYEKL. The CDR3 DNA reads TGCGCCAGCAGCCAAGTGGACAGCCTTAACTATGGCTACACCTTC. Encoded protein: CASSQVDSLNYGYTF.

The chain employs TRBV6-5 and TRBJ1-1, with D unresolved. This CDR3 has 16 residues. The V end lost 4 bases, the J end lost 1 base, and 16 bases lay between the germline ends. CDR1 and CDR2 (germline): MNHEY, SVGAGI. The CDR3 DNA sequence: TGTGCCAGCAGTTTCTCAAGGATGTCGGGGAACACTGAAGCTTTCTTT. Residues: CASSFSRMSGNTEAFF.

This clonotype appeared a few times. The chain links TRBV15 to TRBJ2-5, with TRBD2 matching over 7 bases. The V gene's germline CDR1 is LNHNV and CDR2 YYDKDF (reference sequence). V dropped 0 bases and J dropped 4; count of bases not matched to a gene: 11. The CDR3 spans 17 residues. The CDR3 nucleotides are TGTGCCACCAGCAGAGAGGGAGGGCAGGGAGGAAGAGAGACCCAGTACTTC. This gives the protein CATSREGGQGGRETQYF.